The 21 T cell receptor beta chains presented below share a single source sample, sequenced in a study of blood T cell repertoires in COVID-19. Here immunoSEQ multiplex PCR was the method, and the copy in TCRdb shows in-frame clones only, minus some. The repertoire holds about 90,000 clones, with less than 85% as singletons. Material for sequencing was peripheral blood. Source of these receptors: a woman aged 70-85 years with acute or convalescent COVID-19.

The chain uses TRBV4-1 and TRBJ1-5, with 8 bases aligning to TRBD1. The germline CDR1 and CDR2 sequences are MGHRA and YSYEKL. CDR3 size: 15 residues. The ends lost 0 bases at V and 5 bases at J; junction bases unmatched: 3. Here the CDR3 reads CASSQEGTGYQPQHF. The CDR3 DNA follows: TGCGCCAGCAGCCAAGAGGGGACAGGCTATCAGCCCCAGCATTTT.

This clone is termed medium-sized. J is TRBJ1-6 and V is TRBV2; TRBD1 is a possible D gene (6 bases). This CDR3 has 16 amino acids. Germline V CDR1 and CDR2: SNHLY, FYNNEI. V was clipped by 6 bases and J by 7 bases, with 19 bases between them. The CDR3 region has the DNA TGTGCCAGCAGCCCCACCGCAGGGGTAAGAAATTCACCCCTCCACTTT. This gives the protein CASSPTAGVRNSPLHF.

This chain links TRBV18 with TRBJ1-2, with 11 bases matching TRBD1. This CDR3 region has 15 residues. V gave up 3 bases and J gave up 8 bases; unmatched junction bases: 8. The germline CDR1 and CDR2 sequences are KGHSH and LQKENI. CDR3 bases: TGTGCCAGCTCACCCACCGGGACAGGGGGGGACGGCTACACCTTC. This translates into CASSPTGTGGDGYTF.

The V and J genes are TRBV28 and TRBJ1-5; 10 positions match TRBD1. CDR1 is MDHEN, CDR2 SYDVKM, per germline. V was pared by 5 bases and J by 4 bases, with 5 bases of the junction left unmatched. CDR3 length: 15 residues. The CDR3 spells CASSNRGQGNQPQHF. DNA of the CDR3: TGTGCCAGCAGTAATAGGGGACAGGGGAATCAGCCCCAGCATTTT.

The chain joins TRBV11-2 to TRBJ2-5; D is perhaps TRBD2 (6 bases). With 3 bases removed from V and 2 bases from J, the gap between germline ends came to 16 bases. The V gene's germline CDR1 is SGHAT and CDR2 FQNNGV. The CDR3 covers 16 residues. The CDR3 DNA is TGTGCCAGCAGCTTTAATAGCGGAGGGGATCAAGAGACCCAGTACTTC. This gives the protein CASSFNSGGDQETQYF.

The chain combines TRBV11-2 with TRBJ1-1, with TRBD1 as a possible D gene (5 bases). This CDR3 contains 14 residues. Per germline, CDR1 SGHAT and CDR2 FQNNGV. V was pared by 3 bases and J by 1 base, with 9 bases between. CDR3 sequence (DNA): TGTGCCAGCAGCTTCCAAGACAGGAACACTGAAGCTTTCTTT. Translating it yields CASSFQDRNTEAFF.

The chain uses TRBV29-1 and TRBJ2-1; 7 bases fit TRBD1. J lost 9 bases, V lost 7 bases, and 9 bases had no gene match. Germline V gives CDR1 SQVTM, CDR2 ANQGSEA. This CDR3 is 12 amino acids long. The CDR3 DNA is TGCAGCGGCGCCGCCACAGGGGTTGAGCAGTTCTTC. Translated, it gives CSGAATGVEQFF.

The V call is TRBV23-1, the J call TRBJ1-5, with D perhaps TRBD1 (5 bases). TRBV23-1 is an ORF, with its function uncertain. The V and J ends lost 1 base and 7 bases respectively, with 14 bases between them. The CDR3 loop spans 15 amino acids. CDR3: CASSQWAGGEQPQHF. The CDR3 DNA sequence: TGCGCCAGCAGTCAATGGGCGGGGGGTGAGCAGCCCCAGCATTTT.

The chain has TRBV6-2 or TRBV6-3 and TRBJ1-1; D possibly corresponds to TRBD1 (6 bases). Per germline, CDR1 MNHEY and CDR2 SVGEGT. CDR3 length: 15 residues. V shed 2 bases and J shed 1 base, with 11 bases lying between them. DNA of the CDR3: TGTGCCAGCAGTTACGGGCAGGGGTGGAACACTGAAGCTTTCTTT. This codes for CASSYGQGWNTEAFF.

The V gene is TRBV5-6, the J gene TRBJ2-3; D possibly corresponds to TRBD2 (5 bases). Trimming removed 0 bases from V and 4 bases from J, with 9 bases in between. The CDR3 runs 14 residues. CDR1 SGHDT and CDR2 YYEEEE come from the germline V gene. Here the CDR3 DNA reads TGTGCCAGCAGCTTGGGGCTAGCATCAGATACGCAGTATTTT. It is translated as CASSLGLASDTQYF.

The CDR3 DNA sequence: TGTGCCAGCAGCTCTCGACAGGGCGAGGGGCTGGGGGGCCTCACAGATACGCAGTATTTT. It specifies CASSSRQGEGLGGLTDTQYF. The rearrangement joins TRBV5-5 to TRBJ2-3; TRBD1 is a possible D gene (7 bases). V was trimmed by 3 bases and J by 2 bases, leaving 28 bases between them. CDR1 and CDR2 from the germline V gene are SGHKS and YYEKEE (reference sequence). The CDR3 has 20 amino acids.

This chain connects TRBV29-1 to TRBJ2-1; 9 bases line up with TRBD1. V lost 1 base to trimming and J lost 8 bases; unmatched junction nucleotides: 3. Germline V lookup: CDR1 SQVTM, CDR2 ANQGSEA. CDR3 size: 13 residues. The CDR3 DNA follows: TGCAGCGTTGAAGGGACAGGGGTGCATGAGCAGTTCTTC. This encodes CSVEGTGVHEQFF.

The chain links TRBV28 to TRBJ1-1; TRBD1 matches at 8 bases. The germline CDR1 and CDR2 sequences are MDHEN and SYDVKM. V lost 7 bases, J lost 2 bases, and 6 bases stayed unmatched. This CDR3 has 14 residues. The CDR3 DNA sequence: TGTGCCAGCATTCAGGACAGGGCAAACACTGAAGCTTTCTTT. This codes for CASIQDRANTEAFF.

The chain joins TRBV18 to TRBJ2-7; possibly TRBD1 for D (5 bases). The CDR3 is made up of 14 amino acids. The germline CDR1 and CDR2 sequences are KGHSH and LQKENI. Trimming removed 2 bases from V and 1 base from J, with 9 bases in between. The CDR3 region is CASSPDRGSYEQYF. For the CDR3, the DNA is TGTGCCAGCTCACCAGACAGAGGATCCTACGAGCAGTACTTC.

The CDR3 sequence is CAWSVGTESIQYF. CDR3 DNA sequence: TGTGCCTGGAGTGTAGGGACTGAGTCCATTCAGTACTTC. The chain couples TRBV30 to TRBJ2-4, with D possibly being TRBD2 (6 bases). Looked up from germline, CDR1 is GTSNPN and CDR2 is SVGIG (reference sequence). The V gene lost 0 bases and the J gene lost 9 bases, with 12 bases spanning the gap. The CDR3 sequence is 13 residues long.

This sequence joins TRBV7-2 and TRBJ2-1, with D possibly being TRBD2 (6 bases). V lost 2 bases and J 9 bases, leaving 20 bases between the germline ends. Germline CDR1 SGHTA, CDR2 FQGNSA. CDR3 length: 16 residues. This chain's CDR3 is CASSLISGQGRGEQFF. The CDR3 coding sequence is TGTGCCAGCAGCTTAATCAGCGGGCAGGGAAGGGGTGAGCAGTTCTTC.

The chain carries TRBV5-4 and TRBJ2-7, with 8 bases aligning to TRBD1. The trim removed 5 bases at V and 3 bases at J, leaving 7 bases unmatched. The CDR3 runs 14 residues. Germline-derived CDR1 and CDR2 are SGHNT and YYREEE (reference sequence). The CDR3 nucleotides read TGTGCCAGCAGTCCGGACAGGGCTTACTACGAGCAGTACTTC. This sequence encodes CASSPDRAYYEQYF.

The CDR3 reads CASSLLGDRSAFF. CDR3 DNA: TGTGCCAGCAGTTTATTAGGGGATCGCTCGGCTTTCTTT. The gene calls are TRBV28 and TRBJ1-1, with TRBD1 as a possible D gene (5 bases). Germline V gene lookup returns CDR1 MDHEN and CDR2 SYDVKM. This CDR3 is 13 amino acids long. The V gene lost 1 base and the J gene lost 11 bases, with 14 bases spanning the gap.

This chain uses TRBV27 with TRBJ2-3, with 13 bases lining up with TRBD2. The CDR3 consists of 15 residues. Trimming removed 2 bases from V and 6 bases from J; junction bases left unmatched: 2. Per germline, CDR1 MNHEY and CDR2 SMNVEV (reference sequence). CDR3 region: CASSLTSGGGDTQYF. CDR3 nucleotide sequence: TGTGCCAGCAGTTTAACTAGCGGGGGGGGTGATACGCAGTATTTT.

This chain connects TRBV11-2 to TRBJ2-7; D gene uncertain. V was trimmed by 0 bases and J by 0 bases, leaving 9 bases between them. Looked up from germline, CDR1 is SGHAT and CDR2 is FQNNGV. There are 15 residues in the CDR3. Here the CDR3 reads CASSLDSRASYEQYF. As DNA, the CDR3 is TGTGCCAGCAGCTTAGATTCCCGCGCCTCCTACGAGCAGTACTTC.

This sequence joins TRBV3-1 (or the pseudogene TRBV3-2) and TRBJ2-2; D is possibly TRBD1 (5 bases). The V gene lost 7 bases and the J gene lost 3 bases, with 15 bases spanning the gap. The CDR3 spans 15 residues. Germline CDR1 and CDR2: LGHDT and YNNKEL (reference sequence). CDR3 coding DNA: TGTGCCAGCAAAAAAGGAACAGGACACACCGGGGAGCTGTTTTTT. This encodes CASKKGTGHTGELFF.